This TCR beta chain is from a study of T cells in women clearing cervical HPV infection. Assay used: immunoSEQ multiplex PCR; TCRdb lists only in-frame clones, some missing. The sample has 15,000 to 20,000 clones; the top ten hold about 17%. Concerning this clone: The CDR3 end falls 3 residues outside the read, so it is completed with the germline J gene.

In germline, CDR1 is SGHRS, CDR2 YFSETQ. V gave up 0 bases and J gave up 3 bases, with 7 bases separating them. The CDR3 extends over 13 amino acids. V gene TRBV5-1 combines with J gene TRBJ2-7, with D unresolved. This TCR derives from a woman between 18 and 70 years old with a cervical HPV16 infection that either progressed to CIN3+ or cleared (not recorded which). The sequenced material came from blood buffy coat. The covered CDR3 bases are TGCGCCAGCAGCTTGGACTTATACTACGAG. This translates into CASSLDLYYE. The complete CDR3 reads CASSLDLYYEQYF.